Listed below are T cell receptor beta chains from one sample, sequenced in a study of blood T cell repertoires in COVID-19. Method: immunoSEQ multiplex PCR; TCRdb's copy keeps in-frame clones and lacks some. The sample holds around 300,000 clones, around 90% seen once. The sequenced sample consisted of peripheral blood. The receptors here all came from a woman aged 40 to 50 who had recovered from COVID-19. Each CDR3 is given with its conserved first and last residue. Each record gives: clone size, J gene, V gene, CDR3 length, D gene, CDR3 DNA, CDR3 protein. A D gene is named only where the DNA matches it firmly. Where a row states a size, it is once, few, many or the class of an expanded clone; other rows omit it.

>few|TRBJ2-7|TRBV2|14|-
TGTGCCAGCAGTGCCGGGACAATCCCCTACGAGCAGTACTTC
CASSAGTIPYEQYF
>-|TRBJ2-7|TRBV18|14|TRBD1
TGTGCCAGCTCACTAGGGACAGGGTACCACGAGCAGTACTTC
CASSLGTGYHEQYF
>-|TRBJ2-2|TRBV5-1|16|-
TGCGCCAGCAGCTTGGGCCAGCGGATAATCACCGGGGAGCTGTTTTTT
CASSLGQRIITGELFF
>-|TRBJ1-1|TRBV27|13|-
TGTGCCAGCAAGATTCAGGAGGGCACTGAAGCTTTCTTT
CASKIQEGTEAFF
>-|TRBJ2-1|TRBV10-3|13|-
TGTGCCACGGAGGCAAGCTCCTACAATGAGCAGTTCTTC
CATEASSYNEQFF
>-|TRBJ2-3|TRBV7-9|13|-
TGTGCCAGCAGCTCAAGCTCGGGAGATACGCAGTATTTT
CASSSSSGDTQYF
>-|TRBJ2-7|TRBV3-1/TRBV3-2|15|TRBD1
TGTGCCAGCAGCCAGTTGGACAGGGGGCGTAGCGAGCAGTACTTC
CASSQLDRGRSEQYF
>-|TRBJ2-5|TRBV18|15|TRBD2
TGTGCCAGCTCACCGCGACTAGCGAGCCAAGAGACCCAGTACTTC
CASSPRLASQETQYF
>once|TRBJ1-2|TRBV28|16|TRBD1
TGTGCCAGCAGTTTGGTGGGGACAGGGGATGTTCGCGGCTACACCTTC
CASSLVGTGDVRGYTF
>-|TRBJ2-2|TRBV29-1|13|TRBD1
TGCAGCGCGACAGGGGGGAACACCGGGGAGCTGTTTTTT
CSATGGNTGELFF
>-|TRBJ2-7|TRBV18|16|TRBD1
TGTGCCAGCTCACCCACGGGGGGACAGGGGACCTACGAGCAGTACTTC
CASSPTGGQGTYEQYF
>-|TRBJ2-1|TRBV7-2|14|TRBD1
TGTGCCAGCAGCTTAAATCCAGGGGGCAATGAGCAGTTCTTC
CASSLNPGGNEQFF
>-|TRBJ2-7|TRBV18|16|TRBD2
TGTGCCAGCTGTCGGACTAGCGGCTCGAGCTCCTACGAGCAGTACTTC
CASCRTSGSSSYEQYF
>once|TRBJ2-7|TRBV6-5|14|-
TGTGCCAGCAACGGAGGACAGAAATTCTACGAGCAGTACTTC
CASNGGQKFYEQYF
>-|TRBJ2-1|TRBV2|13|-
TGTGCCAGCAGTGGGGCTGGCTACAATGAGCAGTTCTTC
CASSGAGYNEQFF
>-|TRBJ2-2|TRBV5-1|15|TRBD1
TGCGCCAGTGGACCGGGACAGGGTTTAACCGGGGAGCTGTTTTTT
CASGPGQGLTGELFF
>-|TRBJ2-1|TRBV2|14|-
TGTGCCAGCACCGGGGTTAGCGCGAACAATGAGCAGTTCTTC
CASTGVSANNEQFF
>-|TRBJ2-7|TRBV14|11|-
TGTGCCAGCAGCCACATGAGCGAGCAGTACTTC
CASSHMSEQYF
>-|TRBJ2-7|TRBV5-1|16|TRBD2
TGCGCCAGCAGCTTGGCCCTAGCGGGAGCCTTAGACGAGCAGTACTTC
CASSLALAGALDEQYF
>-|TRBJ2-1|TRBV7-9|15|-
TGTGCCAGCAGCCTTAGTGGACCCGAACGGGGTCAGCAGTTCTTC
CASSLSGPERGQQFF
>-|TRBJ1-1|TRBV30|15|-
TGTGCCTGGATGGCAGGCGAATCGTTGAACACTGAAGCTTTCTTT
CAWMAGESLNTEAFF
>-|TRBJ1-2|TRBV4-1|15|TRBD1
TGCGCCAGCAGCCAAGGAATGACAGGGCCCTATGGCTACACCTTC
CASSQGMTGPYGYTF
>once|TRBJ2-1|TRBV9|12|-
TGTGCCAGCAGCGCGGGTCGAGGTGAGCAGTTCTTC
CASSAGRGEQFF
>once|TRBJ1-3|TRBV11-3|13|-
TGTGCCAGCAGCTTAGCACAAGGAAACACCATATATTTT
CASSLAQGNTIYF
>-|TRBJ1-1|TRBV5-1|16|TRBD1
TGCGCCAGCAGCCTAGGACAGGGGAGTCTTTTAACTGAAGCTTTCTTT
CASSLGQGSLLTEAFF
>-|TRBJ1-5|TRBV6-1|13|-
TGTGCCAGCAGTGACACAGGGAATCAGCCCCAGCATTTT
CASSDTGNQPQHF
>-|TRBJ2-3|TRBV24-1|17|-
TGTGCCACCAGTGGCTACAGTGAGGGGACAAATCCAGATACGCAGTATTTT
CATSGYSEGTNPDTQYF
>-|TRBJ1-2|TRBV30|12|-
TGTGCTTGCAACAGGGCTGGCTATGGCTACACCTTC
CACNRAGYGYTF
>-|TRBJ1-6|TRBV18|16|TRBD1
TGTGCCAGCTCACCCCGGGACAGCGCCAATAATTCACCCCTCCACTTT
CASSPRDSANNSPLHF
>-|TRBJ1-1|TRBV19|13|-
TGTGCCAGTAGTATATTCGGGAACACTGAAGCTTTCTTT
CASSIFGNTEAFF
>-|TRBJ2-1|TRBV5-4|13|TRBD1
TGTGCCAGTGCCCGACAGGGTGGGGATGAGCAGTTCTTC
CASARQGGDEQFF
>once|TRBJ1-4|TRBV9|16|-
TGTGCCAGCAGCGCCCGAGAGATTGCAACTAATGAAAAACTGTTTTTT
CASSAREIATNEKLFF
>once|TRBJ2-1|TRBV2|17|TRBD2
TGTGCCAGCAGTGAAGGGGATAGCGGGAGCTCCTACAATGAGCAGTTCTTC
CASSEGDSGSSYNEQFF
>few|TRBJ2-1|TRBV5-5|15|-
TGTGCCAGCAGCTTAGGAGGATGGGCCTACAATGAGCAGTTCTTC
CASSLGGWAYNEQFF
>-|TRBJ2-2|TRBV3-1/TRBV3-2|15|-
TGTGCCAGCAGCCAAGACAGGGCGAACACCGGGGAGCTGTTTTTT
CASSQDRANTGELFF
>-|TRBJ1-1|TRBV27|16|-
TGTGCCAGCAGTTTATGGGCTTCGGGGTTTGACACTGAAGCTTTCTTT
CASSLWASGFDTEAFF
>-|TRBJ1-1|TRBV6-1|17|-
TGTGCCAGCAGTGAATTACAGGGATTCCTCATGAACACTGAAGCTTTCTTT
CASSELQGFLMNTEAFF
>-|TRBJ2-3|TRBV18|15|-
TGTGCCAGCTCACCGAGGGGGAAACGCACAGATACGCAGTATTTT
CASSPRGKRTDTQYF
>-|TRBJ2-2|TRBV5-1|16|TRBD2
TGCGCCAGCAGCGCCCTCTCTAGCGGTCGAGGCGGGGAGCTGTTTTTT
CASSALSSGRGGELFF
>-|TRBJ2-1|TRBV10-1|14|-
TGCGCCAGCAGAGGTAGCGGAGCCTACAATGAGCAGTTCTTC
CASRGSGAYNEQFF
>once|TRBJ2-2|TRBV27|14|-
TGTGCCAGCAGTCCTCGGTGGAACACCGGGGAGCTGTTTTTT
CASSPRWNTGELFF
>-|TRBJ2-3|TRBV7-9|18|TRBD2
TGTGCCAGCAGCTTAGCGGGCGCTAGCGGGACGACCACAGATACGCAGTATTTT
CASSLAGASGTTTDTQYF
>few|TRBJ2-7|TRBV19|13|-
TGTGCCAGCAGAACTAGCCAGGTGGGCGAGCAGTACTTC
CASRTSQVGEQYF
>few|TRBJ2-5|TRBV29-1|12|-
TGCAGCGTCGCTGACCGCGGGGAGACCCAGTACTTC
CSVADRGETQYF
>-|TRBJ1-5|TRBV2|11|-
TGTGCCAGCAGTGATAGTCAGCCCCAGCATTTT
CASSDSQPQHF
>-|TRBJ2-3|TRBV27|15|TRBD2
TGTGCCAGCAGCCCGACTAGCGGGAGCGCAGATACGCAGTATTTT
CASSPTSGSADTQYF
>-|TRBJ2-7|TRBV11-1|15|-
TGTGCCAGCAGCTTAATGTCCAGTACCTCCTACGAGCAGTACTTC
CASSLMSSTSYEQYF
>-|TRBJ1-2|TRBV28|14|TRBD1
TGTGCCAGCAGTCCCGGGACAGCCTTCTATGGCTACACCTTC
CASSPGTAFYGYTF